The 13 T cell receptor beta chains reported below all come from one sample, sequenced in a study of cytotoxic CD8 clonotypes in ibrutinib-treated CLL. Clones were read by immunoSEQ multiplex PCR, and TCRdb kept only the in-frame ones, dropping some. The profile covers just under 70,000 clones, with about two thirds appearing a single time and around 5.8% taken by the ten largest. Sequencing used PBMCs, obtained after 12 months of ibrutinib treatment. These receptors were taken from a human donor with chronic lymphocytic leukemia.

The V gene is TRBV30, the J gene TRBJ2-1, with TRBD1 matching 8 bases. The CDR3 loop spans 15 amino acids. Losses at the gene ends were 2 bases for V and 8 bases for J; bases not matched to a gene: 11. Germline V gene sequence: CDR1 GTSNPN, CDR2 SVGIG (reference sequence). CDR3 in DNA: TGTGCCTGGAGTAGGGACAGGCCGGCCAACGATGAGCAGTTCTTC. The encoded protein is CAWSRDRPANDEQFF.

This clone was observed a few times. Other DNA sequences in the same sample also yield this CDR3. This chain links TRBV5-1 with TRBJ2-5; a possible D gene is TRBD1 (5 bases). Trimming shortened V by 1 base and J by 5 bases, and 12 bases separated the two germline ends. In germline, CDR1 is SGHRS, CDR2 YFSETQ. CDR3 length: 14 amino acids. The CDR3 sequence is CASSLRGLGETQYF. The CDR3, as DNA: TGCGCCAGCAGCTTGAGGGGCCTCGGGGAGACCCAGTACTTC.

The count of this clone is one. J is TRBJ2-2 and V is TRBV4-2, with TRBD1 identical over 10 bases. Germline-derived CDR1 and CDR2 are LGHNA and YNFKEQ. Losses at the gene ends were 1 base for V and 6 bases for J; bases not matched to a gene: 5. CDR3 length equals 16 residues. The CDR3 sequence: CASSQVTGGAAGELFF. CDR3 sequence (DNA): TGTGCCAGCAGCCAAGTGACAGGGGGCGCCGCCGGGGAGCTGTTTTTT.

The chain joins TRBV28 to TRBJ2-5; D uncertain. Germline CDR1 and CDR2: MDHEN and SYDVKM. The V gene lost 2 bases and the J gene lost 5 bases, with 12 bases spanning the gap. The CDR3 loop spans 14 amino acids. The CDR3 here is CASSLLTPRETQYF. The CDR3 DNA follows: TGTGCCAGCAGTTTACTAACCCCTCGGGAGACCCAGTACTTC.

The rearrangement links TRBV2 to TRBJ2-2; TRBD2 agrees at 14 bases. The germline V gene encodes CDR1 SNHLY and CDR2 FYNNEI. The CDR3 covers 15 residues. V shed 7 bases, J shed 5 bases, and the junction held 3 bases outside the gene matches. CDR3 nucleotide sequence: TGTGCCAGCAATAGACTAGCGGGGGGGACCGGGGAGCTGTTTTTT. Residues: CASNRLAGGTGELFF.

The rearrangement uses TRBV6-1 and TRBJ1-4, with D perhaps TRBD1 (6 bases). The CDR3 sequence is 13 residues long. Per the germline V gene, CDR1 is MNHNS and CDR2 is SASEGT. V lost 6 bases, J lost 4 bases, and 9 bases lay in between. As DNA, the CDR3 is TGTGCCAGCAGAGGGGACAATAATGAAAAACTGTTTTTT. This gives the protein CASRGDNNEKLFF.

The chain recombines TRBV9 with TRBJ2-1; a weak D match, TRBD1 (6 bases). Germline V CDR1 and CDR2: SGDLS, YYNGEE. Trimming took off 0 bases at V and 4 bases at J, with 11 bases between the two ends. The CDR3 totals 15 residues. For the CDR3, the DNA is TGTGCCAGCAGCGTAGGACAGGCTTTATACAATGAGCAGTTCTTC. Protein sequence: CASSVGQALYNEQFF.

CDR3 DNA: TGCGCCAGCAGCTTGGGCGGTCAAGAGACCCAGTACTTC. Protein: CASSLGGQETQYF. V is TRBV5-1 and J is TRBJ2-5; no definite D call. The V gene lost 0 bases and the J gene lost 2 bases, with 5 bases spanning the gap. Germline assignment: CDR1 SGHRS and CDR2 YFSETQ. The CDR3 is made up of 13 amino acids.

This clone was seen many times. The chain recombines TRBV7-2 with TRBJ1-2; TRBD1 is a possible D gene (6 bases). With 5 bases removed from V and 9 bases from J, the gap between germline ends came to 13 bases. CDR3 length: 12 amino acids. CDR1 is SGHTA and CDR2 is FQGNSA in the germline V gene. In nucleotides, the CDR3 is TGTGCCAGCAGCCAGCAGACAGGCCGCTACACCTTC. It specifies CASSQQTGRYTF. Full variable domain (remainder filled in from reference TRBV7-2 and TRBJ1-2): GAGVSQSPSNKVTEKGKDVELRCDPISGHTALYWYRQSLGQGLEFLIYFQGNSAPDKSGLPSDRFSAERTGGSVSTLTIQRTQQEDSAVYLCASSQQTGRYTFGSGTRLTVV.

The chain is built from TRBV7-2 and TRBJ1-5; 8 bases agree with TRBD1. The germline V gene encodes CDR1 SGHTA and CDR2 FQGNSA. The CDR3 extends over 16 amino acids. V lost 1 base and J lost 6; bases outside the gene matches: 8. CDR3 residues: CASSLGSGGWGQPQHF. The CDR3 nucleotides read TGTGCCAGCAGCTTAGGATCAGGGGGCTGGGGTCAGCCCCAGCATTTT.

The CDR3 DNA is TGTGCCAGCAGTGAAGAAGGGACAGGGGTTAACACTGAAGCTTTCTTT. Translation: CASSEEGTGVNTEAFF. The chain links TRBV6-1 to TRBJ1-1, with TRBD1 identical over 10 bases. Germline trimming cut 1 base from V and 2 bases from J; bases unmatched to any gene: 4. Germline V gene lookup returns CDR1 MNHNS and CDR2 SASEGT. CDR3 size: 16 residues.

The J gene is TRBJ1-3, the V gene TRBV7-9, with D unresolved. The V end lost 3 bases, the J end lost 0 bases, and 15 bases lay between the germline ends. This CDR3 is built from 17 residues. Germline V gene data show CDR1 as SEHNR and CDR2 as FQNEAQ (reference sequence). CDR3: CASSFTTQANSGNTIYF. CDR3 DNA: TGTGCCAGCAGCTTTACCACGCAGGCAAACTCTGGAAACACCATATATTTT. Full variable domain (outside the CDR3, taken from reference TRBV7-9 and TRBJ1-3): DTGVSQNPRHKITKRGQNVTFRCDPISEHNRLYWYRQTLGQGPEFLTYFQNEAQLEKSRLLSDRFSAERPKGSFSTLEIQRTEQGDSAMYLCASSFTTQANSGNTIYFGEGSWLTVV.

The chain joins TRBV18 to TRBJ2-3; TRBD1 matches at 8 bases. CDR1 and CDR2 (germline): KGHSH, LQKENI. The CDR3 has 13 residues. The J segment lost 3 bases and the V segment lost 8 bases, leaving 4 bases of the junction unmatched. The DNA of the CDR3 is TGTGCCAGCACGGGACAGGCGACAGATACGCAGTATTTT. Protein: CASTGQATDTQYF. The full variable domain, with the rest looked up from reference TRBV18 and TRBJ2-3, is NAGVMQNPRHLVRRRGQEARLRCSPMKGHSHVYWYRQLPEEGLKFMVYLQKENIIDESGMPKERFSAEFPKEGPSILRIQQVVRGDSAAYFCASTGQATDTQYFGPGTRLTVL.